A selection of T cell receptor beta chains follows, all from one sample in a study of early T cells in non-severe SARS-CoV-2 infection. TCRdb analysed the 5' RACE reads with MiXCR anew, one entry per CDR3 protein. The table includes approximately 81,000 distinct CDR3 sequences, 13% detected once. Sequencing used whole blood. The receptors come from an adult who was a healthcare worker with PCR-confirmed SARS-CoV-2 infection or an uninfected control (not recorded which). The conserved cysteine and the conserved F or W are not part of the CDR3 here. Each record gives: D gene, J gene, V gene, CDR3 protein. D genes are given only for firm matches.

NA | TRBJ1-5 | TRBV6-6 | ASSYSWDQPQH
TRBD1 | TRBJ1-2 | TRBV30 | AWSRGRYGYT
NA | TRBJ2-1 | TRBV12-3/TRBV12-4 | ASSSRVNEQF
NA | TRBJ2-5 | TRBV7-7 | ASSTGGLETQY
NA | TRBJ2-1 | TRBV18 | ASSPSEYNEQF
NA | TRBJ1-5 | TRBV28 | ASSWTSGQPQH
NA | TRBJ1-2 | TRBV19 | ASSISGGNYGYT
NA | TRBJ1-1 | TRBV4-2 | ASSQATSNTEAF
NA | TRBJ1-2 | TRBV6-1 | ASSVPSTGDWSYT
NA | TRBJ1-4 | TRBV2 | ASSGPSNEKLF
TRBD2 | TRBJ2-3 | TRBV10-2 | ASSESTSGRDTQY
TRBD1 | TRBJ1-5 | TRBV7-6 | ASSLRQGAPQPQH
TRBD1 | TRBJ1-5 | TRBV28 | ASRGGTARDQPQH
TRBD2 | TRBJ2-3 | TRBV12-3/TRBV12-4 | ASSLAPVAGTVPDTQY
NA | TRBJ2-1 | TRBV7-7 | ASSLLGARDNEQF
NA | TRBJ1-1 | TRBV2 | ASSSQGPNTEAF
TRBD1 | TRBJ2-3 | TRBV29-1 | SLLRQGSTDTQY
NA | TRBJ1-1 | TRBV28 | ASSRRQVEAF
NA | TRBJ1-1 | TRBV7-7 | ASKQGENTEAF
NA | TRBJ2-1 | TRBV3-1 | ASSQLTSSQNEQF
NA | TRBJ2-7 | TRBV28 | ASRTGVPEEQY
NA | TRBJ2-6 | TRBV7-2 | ASSLGSSGANVLT
TRBD1 | TRBJ1-1 | TRBV27 | ASSFYGQGDTEAF
NA | TRBJ1-1 | TRBV9 | ASSDQDIGTEAF
TRBD1 | TRBJ1-1 | TRBV6-5 | ASSSDRDTEAF
NA | TRBJ2-7 | TRBV12-3/TRBV12-4 | ASSWGPTYEQY
NA | TRBJ2-2 | TRBV5-1 | ASSLVSGTGELF
NA | TRBJ2-1 | TRBV9 | ASSVDLNEQF
TRBD2 | TRBJ2-1 | TRBV6-2/TRBV6-3 | ASSRTSGRQNEQF
NA | TRBJ1-1 | TRBV29-1 | SVVHNTEAF
NA | TRBJ2-7 | TRBV20-1 | SASCGTPPYEQY
NA | TRBJ2-2 | TRBV7-2 | ASSRENTGELF
NA | TRBJ2-1 | TRBV19 | ASSRGRSYNEQF
TRBD2 | TRBJ2-1 | TRBV7-2 | ASISYSGLYNEQF
NA | TRBJ2-2 | TRBV14 | ASSQDGGNTGELF
NA | TRBJ1-1 | TRBV30 | AWSPRGRGGTEAF
TRBD1 | TRBJ1-2 | TRBV5-1 | ASRFQGARIDYGYT
NA | TRBJ2-2 | TRBV7-9 | ASSLTPARVNTGELF
TRBD2 | TRBJ2-3 | TRBV2 | ASSEWTSGTDTQY
TRBD1 | TRBJ2-2 | TRBV24-1 | ATSADRGVGELF
TRBD1 | TRBJ1-5 | TRBV7-2 | ASSFTGARNQPQH
NA | TRBJ2-3 | TRBV9 | ASSVAFRDTQY
TRBD2 | TRBJ2-5 | TRBV20-1 | SASGEPGLAGQETQY
NA | TRBJ2-1 | TRBV20-1 | SARRGAGEQF
NA | TRBJ2-1 | TRBV4-1 | ASSQDPAPSGSSYNEQF
TRBD2 | TRBJ2-3 | TRBV5-4 | ASSQPGGLAPDTQY